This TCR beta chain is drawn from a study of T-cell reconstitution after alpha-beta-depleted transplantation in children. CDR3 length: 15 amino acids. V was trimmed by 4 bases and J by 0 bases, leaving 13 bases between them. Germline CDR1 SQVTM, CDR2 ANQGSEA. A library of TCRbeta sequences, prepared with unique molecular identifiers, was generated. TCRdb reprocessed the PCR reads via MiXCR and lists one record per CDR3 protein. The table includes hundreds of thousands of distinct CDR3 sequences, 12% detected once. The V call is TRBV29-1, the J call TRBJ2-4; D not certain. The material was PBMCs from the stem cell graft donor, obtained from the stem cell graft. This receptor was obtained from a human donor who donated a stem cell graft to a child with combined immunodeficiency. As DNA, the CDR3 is TGCAGCGTTGTGTCTCCCCTTGTAGCCAAAAACATTCAGTACTTC. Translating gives CSVVSPLVAKNIQYF.